What follows describes a single T cell receptor (beta chain). Its specificity is unknown. The data derive from a study of graft-versus-host responses after intestinal transplantation. Study-wide context: Recipients received multivisceral, liver-intestinal, or isolated intestinal transplants. For around three years after anti-thymocyte globulin induction, all recipients took tacrolimus and steroids. Broader study findings: Peak circulating GvH clone levels tracked with early post-transplant HvG declines. GvH clones turned up in recipient marrow; some had shown up first in ileum or blood.

Produced via immunoSEQ multiplex PCR; TCRdb's table is partial and in-frame only. The sample lists under 75,000 clones; almost 90% were seen once. The CDR3 is 14 amino acids. Germline CDR1 and CDR2: SGHDN and FVKESK. The V and J ends lost 1 base and 9 bases respectively, with 13 bases between them. The V gene is TRBV14, the J gene TRBJ2-1; the D is unclear. Sample: unstimulated CD8+ T cells sorted from spleen or lymph node cells, taken before transplant. The TCR sequence derives from a human donor who was the organ donor for an intestinal transplant. The CDR3 DNA sequence: TGTGCCAGCAGCCAAGTGTTAAGCCCCCGTGAGCAGTTCTTC. Amino acid sequence: CASSQVLSPREQFF. Looking up the rest from reference TRBV14 and TRBJ2-1 gives the full variable domain: EAGVTQFPSHSVIEKGQTVTLRCDPISGHDNLYWYRRVMGKEIKFLLHFVKESKQDESGMPNNRFLAERTGGTYSTLKVQPAELEDSGVYFCASSQVLSPREQFFGPGTRLTVL.